The 7 T cell receptor beta chains presented below share a single source sample, sequenced in a study of graft-versus-host responses after intestinal transplantation. TCRdb keeps only in-frame clones here, not all; method: immunoSEQ multiplex PCR. The sample has some 70,000 clones; roughly 84% are singletons. Their antigens are not known. The sample was unstimulated CD8+ T cells sorted from spleen or lymph node cells, taken before transplant. The receptors stem from a human donor who was the organ donor for an intestinal transplant.

This clone was observed once. CDR3 residues: CAWTEVYNEKLFF. In DNA form, the CDR3 reads TGTGCCTGGACCGAGGTCTACAATGAAAAACTGTTTTTT. The gene calls are TRBV30 and TRBJ1-4; D is uncertain. V lost 4 bases, J lost 5 bases, and 11 bases lay in between. CDR1 and CDR2 from the germline V gene are GTSNPN and SVGIG (reference sequence). This CDR3 is 13 amino acids long.

The chain couples TRBV4-1 to TRBJ1-2, with 9 bases identical to TRBD1. V was clipped by 4 bases and J by 6 bases; unmatched bases: 12. Germline loops: CDR1 MGHRA, CDR2 YSYEKL. CDR3 length: 16 residues. The CDR3 region has the DNA TGCGCCAGCAGCCCCCTAACCGGGACAGGGACCCATGGCTACACCTTC. Residues: CASSPLTGTGTHGYTF.

V is TRBV4-1 and J is TRBJ2-2; a possible D gene is TRBD1 (5 bases). The CDR3 length is 15 residues. Trimming shortened V by 2 bases and J by 6 bases, and 13 bases separated the two germline ends. Germline lookup yields CDR1 MGHRA and CDR2 YSYEKL. CDR3 sequence reads: CASSQLRARAGELFF. CDR3 in DNA: TGCGCCAGCAGCCAATTAAGGGCCAGGGCCGGGGAGCTGTTTTTT.

On this clone: Distinct nucleotide sequences in the sample also encode this CDR3. The chain links TRBV7-9 to TRBJ1-5, with D unresolved. The CDR3 is 12 residues long. Trimming left V 1 base short and J 4 bases short, with 2 bases between. The germline CDR1 and CDR2 sequences are SEHNR and FQNEAQ (reference sequence). The CDR3 spells CASSLGNQPQHF. CDR3 bases: TGTGCCAGCAGCTTAGGGAATCAGCCCCAGCATTTT.

The chain has TRBV9 and TRBJ2-2; a possible D gene is TRBD2 (5 bases). The CDR3 totals 18 residues. V lost 0 bases, J lost 2 bases, and 17 bases lay in between. CDR1 is SGDLS, CDR2 YYNGEE, per germline. The CDR3 nucleotides are TGTGCCAGCAGCGTAGCCTTAGGGAGCGGAACCAACACCGGGGAGCTGTTTTTT. It codes for CASSVALGSGTNTGELFF.

V gene TRBV21-1 combines with J gene TRBJ2-7. TRBV21-1 is recorded as a pseudogene. The CDR3 totals 16 residues. CDR3 amino acids: CASSKTQRSVPYEQYF. The CDR3, as DNA: TGTGCCAGCAGCAAAACCCAACGCTCCGTCCCGTACGAGCAGTACTTC.

The chain links TRBV5-1 to TRBJ1-2, with D hard to call. CDR1 and CDR2 (germline): SGHRS, YFSETQ. CDR3 length: 14 amino acids. V was trimmed by 4 bases and J by 4 bases, leaving 14 bases between them. CDR3: CASSPPWDFYGYTF. CDR3 DNA sequence: TGCGCCAGCAGCCCCCCGTGGGATTTCTATGGCTACACCTTC.